Sequencing of this T cell receptor beta chain was carried out in a study of CD8 T cells in Susac syndrome. This clonotype was counted once. This CDR3 has 18 residues. The authors reverse transcribed roughly 0.5 to 1 ug RNA with random hexamers. The immunoSEQ assay covered 54 Vbeta and 13 Jbeta segments for CDR3. Using its own MiXCR run on the immunoSEQ multiplex PCR reads, TCRdb lists one record per CDR3 protein. The sample carries roughly 250,000 distinct CDR3 sequences, about 96% recorded once. The sequence was collected from a human donor with Susac syndrome. The sequencing sample was made of CD4+ T cells from PBMCs. The chain carries TRBV21-1 and TRBJ1-5; the listed D gene, TRBD1, was not tested against the DNA. TRBV21-1 is termed a pseudogene. This chain's CDR3 is CASSKAGTGKGGDQPQHF. The CDR3 region has the DNA TGTGCCAGCAGCAAAGCAGGAACAGGGAAGGGAGGTGATCAGCCCCAGCATTTT.